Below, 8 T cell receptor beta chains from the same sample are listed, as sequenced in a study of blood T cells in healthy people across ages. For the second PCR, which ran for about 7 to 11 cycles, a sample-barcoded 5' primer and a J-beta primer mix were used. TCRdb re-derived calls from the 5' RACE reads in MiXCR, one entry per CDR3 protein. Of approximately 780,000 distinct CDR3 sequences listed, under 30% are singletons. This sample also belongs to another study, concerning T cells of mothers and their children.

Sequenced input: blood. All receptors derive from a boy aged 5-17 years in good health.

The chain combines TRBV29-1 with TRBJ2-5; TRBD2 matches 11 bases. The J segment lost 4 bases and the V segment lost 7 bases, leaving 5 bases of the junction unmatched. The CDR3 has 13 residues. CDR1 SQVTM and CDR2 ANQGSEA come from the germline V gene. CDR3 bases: TGCAGCGGTAGCGGGAGGGGAATAGAGACCCAGTACTTC. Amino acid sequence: CSGSGRGIETQYF. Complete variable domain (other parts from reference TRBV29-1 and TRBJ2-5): SAVISQKPSRDICQRGTSLTIQCQVDSQVTMMFWYRQQPGQSLTLIATANQGSEATYESGFVIDKFPISRPNLTFSTLTVSNMSPEDSSIYLCSGSGRGIETQYFGPGTRLLVL.

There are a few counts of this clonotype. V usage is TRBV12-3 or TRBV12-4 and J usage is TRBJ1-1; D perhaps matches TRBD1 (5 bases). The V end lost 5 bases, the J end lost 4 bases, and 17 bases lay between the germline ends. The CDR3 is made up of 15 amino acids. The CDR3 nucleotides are TGTGCCAGCAGTCTCACCCAGGGCACAGGCACTGAAGCTTTCTTT. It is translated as CASSLTQGTGTEAFF.

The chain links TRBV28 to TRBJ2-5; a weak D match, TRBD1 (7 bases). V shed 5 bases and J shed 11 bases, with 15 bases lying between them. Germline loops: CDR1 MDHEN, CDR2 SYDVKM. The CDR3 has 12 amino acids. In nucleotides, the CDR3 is TGTGCCAGCAGTGCCACAGGGGAGGAGCAGTACTTC. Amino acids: CASSATGEEQYF.

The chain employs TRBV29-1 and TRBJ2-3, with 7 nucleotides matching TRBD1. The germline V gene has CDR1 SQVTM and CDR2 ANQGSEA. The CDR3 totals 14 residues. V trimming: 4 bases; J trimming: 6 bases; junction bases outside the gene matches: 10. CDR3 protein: CSVVNQGVVDTQYF. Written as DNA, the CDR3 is TGCAGCGTTGTAAACCAGGGGGTTGTGGATACGCAGTATTTT.

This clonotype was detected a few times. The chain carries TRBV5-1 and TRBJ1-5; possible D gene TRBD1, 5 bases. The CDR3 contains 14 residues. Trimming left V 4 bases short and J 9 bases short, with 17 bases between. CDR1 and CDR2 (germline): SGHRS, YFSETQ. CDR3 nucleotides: TGCGCCAGCAGCGTAGACAGTTCCCTAGGGCCCCAGCATTTT. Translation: CASSVDSSLGPQHF.

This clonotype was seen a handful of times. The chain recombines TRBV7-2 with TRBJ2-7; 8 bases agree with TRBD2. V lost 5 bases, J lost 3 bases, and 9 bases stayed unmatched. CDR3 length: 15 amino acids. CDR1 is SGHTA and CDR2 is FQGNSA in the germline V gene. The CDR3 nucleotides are TGTGCCAGCAGCCTACCCCCAGCGGGGGTCTACGAGCAGTACTTC. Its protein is CASSLPPAGVYEQYF.

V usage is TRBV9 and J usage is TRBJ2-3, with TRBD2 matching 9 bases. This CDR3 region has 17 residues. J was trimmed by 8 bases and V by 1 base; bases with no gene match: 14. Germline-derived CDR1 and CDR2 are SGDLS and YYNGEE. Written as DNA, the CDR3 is TGTGCCAGCAGCGTAATCGGCGGGCGGGGGGGCCGAGGTACGCAGTATTTT. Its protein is CASSVIGGRGGRGTQYF.

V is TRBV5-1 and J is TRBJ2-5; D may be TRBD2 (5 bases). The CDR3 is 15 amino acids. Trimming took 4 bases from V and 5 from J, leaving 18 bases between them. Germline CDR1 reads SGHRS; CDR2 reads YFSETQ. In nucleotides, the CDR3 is TGCGCCAGCAGCCGAGATCCGGCGGAGGAGGAGACCCAGTACTTC. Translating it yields CASSRDPAEEETQYF.